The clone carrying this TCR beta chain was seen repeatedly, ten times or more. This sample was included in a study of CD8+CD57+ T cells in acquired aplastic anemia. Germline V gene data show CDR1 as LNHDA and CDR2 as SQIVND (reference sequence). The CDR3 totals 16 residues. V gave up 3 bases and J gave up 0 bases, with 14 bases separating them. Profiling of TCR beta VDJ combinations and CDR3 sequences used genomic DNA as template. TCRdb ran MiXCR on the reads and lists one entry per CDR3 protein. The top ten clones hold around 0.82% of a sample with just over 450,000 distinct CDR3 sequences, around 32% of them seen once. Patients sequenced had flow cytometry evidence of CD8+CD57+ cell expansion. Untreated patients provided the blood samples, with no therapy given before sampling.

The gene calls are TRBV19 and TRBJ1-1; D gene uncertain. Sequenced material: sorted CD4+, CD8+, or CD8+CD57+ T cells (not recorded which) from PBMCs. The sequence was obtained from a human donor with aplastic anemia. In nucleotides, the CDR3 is TGTGCCAGTAGTATCAGTGGTCCACAAATGAACACTGAAGCTTTCTTT. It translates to CASSISGPQMNTEAFF.